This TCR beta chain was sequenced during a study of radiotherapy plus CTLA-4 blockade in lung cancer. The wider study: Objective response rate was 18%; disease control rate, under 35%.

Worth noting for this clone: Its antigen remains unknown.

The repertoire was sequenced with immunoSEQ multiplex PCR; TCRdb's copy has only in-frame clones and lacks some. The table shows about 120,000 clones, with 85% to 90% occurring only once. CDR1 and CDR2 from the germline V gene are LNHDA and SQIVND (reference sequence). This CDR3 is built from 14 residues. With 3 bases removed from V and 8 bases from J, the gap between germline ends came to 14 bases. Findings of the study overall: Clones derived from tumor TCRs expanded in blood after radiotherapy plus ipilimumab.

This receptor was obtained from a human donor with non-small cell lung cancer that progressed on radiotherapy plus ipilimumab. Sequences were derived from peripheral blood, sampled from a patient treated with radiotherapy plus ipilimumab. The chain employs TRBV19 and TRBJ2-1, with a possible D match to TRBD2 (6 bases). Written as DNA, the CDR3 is TGTGCCAGTAGTATTGGGGGGAACGGGTATGAGCAGTTCTTC. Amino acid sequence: CASSIGGNGYEQFF.